This TCR beta chain was identified in a study of regulatory T cells in long-lasting Graves disease. The time point is: newly diagnosed GD, antithyroid drugs for less than 3 months. Making the TCR library involved RNA that had been extracted from PBMCs. Construction of TCR beta libraries relied on iRepertoire HTBI primers and on Arm-PCR targeting CDR3 regions. TCRdb ran MiXCR on the multiplex PCR reads and lists one entry per CDR3 protein. There are roughly 400,000 distinct CDR3 sequences in the sample; about 17% occur only once, and about 25% lies in the top ten. This clonotype was seen ten or more times. These same data were also listed under a study on T cells in Graves' hyperthyroidism and ophthalmopathy.

This sequence originates from a woman aged 18-29 years with Graves disease. The sample here was peripheral blood mononuclear cells (PBMCs), taken at new diagnosis, from a patient treated with antithyroid drugs.

Written as DNA, the CDR3 is TGTGCCAGCTCACACGTTTTGCAGGGGGCGCGCAAAAACATTCAGTACTTC. It is translated as CASSHVLQGARKNIQYF. V usage is TRBV18 and J usage is TRBJ2-4; 8 nucleotides align to TRBD1. V lost 4 bases and J lost 3; bases outside the gene matches: 11. The CDR3 is 17 amino acids. The V gene's germline CDR1 is KGHSH and CDR2 LQKENI. The variable domain in full, completed from reference TRBV18 and TRBJ2-4, reads NAGVMQNPRHLVRRRGQEARLRCSPMKGHSHVYWYRQLPEEGLKFMVYLQKENIIDESGMPKERFSAEFPKEGPSILRIQQVVRGDSAAYFCASSHVLQGARKNIQYFGAGTRLSVL.